This TCR beta chain stems from a study of human T cells and chemical hapten exposure. TCRdb re-derived calls from the RACE reads in MiXCR, one entry per CDR3 protein. Of some 96,000 distinct CDR3 sequences listed, around 9.3% were seen once; the top ten hold about 2%. Germline CDR1 LGHNT, CDR2 FRNRAP. V was clipped by 7 bases and J by 1 base; unmatched bases: 6. This CDR3 is 14 amino acids long. As to time point: patch test 2, 6 weeks after DPC sensitization. Treatment given: therapeutic diphenylcyclopropenone sensitization with weekly scalp DPC. This clonotype came up a few times. The source is a woman aged 40 to 50 with alopecia areata. Some clones in this sample may be carry-over from other donors' samples. The sample consisted of whole blood, taken in connection with sensitization to the hapten diphenylcyclopropenone (DPC). The J gene is TRBJ2-5, the V gene TRBV12-5, with 7 nucleotides matching TRBD1. The CDR3 region is CASARDSTQETQYF. CDR3 in DNA: TGTGCTAGTGCCCGGGACAGCACCCAAGAGACCCAGTACTTC.